The source of this TCR beta chain is a study of identical twins. Study outcomes and limitations: Cord blood beta clonotypes present at high abundance carried fewer insertions; no such pattern appeared in memory repertoires. Possibly, invariant MAIT and iNKT cells partly confounded zero-insertion analyses. Rather than following the same donors, the conclusions depended on cross-sectional statistical analysis.

This clonotype appeared many times. What it binds is not known. MiXCR was run by TCRdb on the 5' RACE reads, yielding one entry per CDR3 protein. The repertoire consists of a few hundred thousand distinct CDR3 sequences, with approximately 9.6% occurring once and the leading ten covering 2.5% to 3%. Only healthy Caucasians were included as donors. V lost 1 base, J lost 2 bases, and 13 bases lay in between. The CDR3 contains 16 residues. The germline CDR1 and CDR2 sequences are KGHDR and SFDVKD. These data also formed part of another study, on yellow fever vaccine responses in identical twins.

The rearrangement links TRBV24-1 to TRBJ1-2, with D possibly matching TRBD1 (5 bases). Sequencing input: PBMCs. The clonotype comes from a woman aged 18-29 years in good health. The CDR3 region is CATSDFQGPLNYGYTF. Written as DNA, the CDR3 is TGTGCCACCAGTGATTTTCAGGGTCCGCTAAACTATGGCTACACCTTC.